This entry concerns a single T cell receptor (beta chain). Its antigen is undetermined. This CDR3 spans 14 amino acids. The V gene's germline CDR1 is MNHEY and CDR2 SVGEGT. TCRdb reprocessed the 5' RACE reads; each CDR3 protein has one entry and no DNA is given. This sample's table reports over 100,000 distinct CDR3 sequences. The data were obtained in a study of T cells expressing NK-cell markers. General observations from the study: Roughly 6 of the donors carried dominant NKG2C+ clonotypes that took up about 1.0-7.5% of their CD8+ T cells. Whether expanded NKG2C+ T cell clones were HCMV-specific remained unclear.

The specimen was blood T cells: a sorted CD56 or NKG2C T cell subset, CD4+ or CD8+ T cells, or bulk PBMC T cells (not recorded which). The clonotype comes from a woman between 18 and 70 years old in good health. The chain joins TRBV6-2 or TRBV6-3 to TRBJ2-7. CDR3 region: CASSYSQTFYEQYF.